This entry lists 10 T cell receptor beta chains sequenced from one sample in a study of early T cells in non-severe SARS-CoV-2 infection. Each CDR3 protein is one row after TCRdb ran MiXCR on the 5' RACE reads. The profile shows roughly 83,000 distinct CDR3 sequences, around 12% of them singletons. The sample here was whole blood, taken at baseline. The receptors here all came from an adult who was a healthcare worker with PCR-confirmed SARS-CoV-2 infection or an uninfected control (not recorded which).

About this clonotype: The limits of the CDR3 on the DNA are not certain, so only TCRdb's listed CDR3 is given. CDR3 in amino acids: CASTSGLNIQYF. The chain has TRBV28 and TRBJ2-4; no check of the table's D call, TRBD1, against the DNA was made. Germline loops: CDR1 MDHEN, CDR2 SYDVKM. The CDR3 is 12 amino acids long, termini counted.

This clonotype was seen a handful of times. The chain joins TRBV12-3 or TRBV12-4 to TRBJ2-7; D is possibly TRBD1 or TRBD2 (5 bases each). V was clipped by 3 bases and J by 0 bases, with 9 bases between them. The CDR3 is 14 amino acids. CDR3 residues: CASSLGPISYEQYF. The CDR3 coding sequence is TGTGCCAGCAGTTTGGGACCCATCTCCTACGAGCAGTACTTC.

A few counts support this clonotype. The chain joins TRBV28 to TRBJ1-4; 8 bases line up with TRBD1. CDR3 length equals 15 residues. J gave up 8 bases and V 6 bases, and 11 bases lay outside the gene matches. The germline V gene encodes CDR1 MDHEN and CDR2 SYDVKM. This CDR3 reads CASRQRTGLQEKLFF. The CDR3 DNA reads as TGTGCCAGCAGACAGAGGACAGGGCTACAGGAAAAACTGTTTTTT.

The sample holds a few counts of this clonotype. The chain couples TRBV5-6 to TRBJ2-7; the match to TRBD2 covers 7 bases. Germline V gene data show CDR1 as SGHDT and CDR2 as YYEEEE. The V and J ends lost 3 bases and 2 bases, in that order; junction bases with no gene match: 5. This CDR3 comprises 14 residues. The CDR3 reads CASSWGTIPYEQYF. CDR3 nucleotides: TGTGCCAGCAGCTGGGGGACTATCCCCTACGAGCAGTACTTC.

This clonotype appeared a few times. The V gene is TRBV7-9, the J gene TRBJ2-2; D remains ambiguous. CDR1 and CDR2 from the germline V gene are SEHNR and FQNEAQ (reference sequence). The ends were cut back, 3 bases at V and 4 bases at J, with 9 bases in the middle. This CDR3 comprises 14 residues. The chain's CDR3 is CASSFEGRTGELFF. The CDR3 coding sequence is TGTGCCAGCAGCTTCGAAGGACGCACCGGGGAGCTGTTTTTT.

This clonotype was counted ten times or more. The chain combines TRBV12-3 or TRBV12-4 with TRBJ2-7; 10 bases align to TRBD1. This CDR3 is 14 amino acids long. With 3 bases clipped from V and 3 bases from J, the junction kept 2 bases outside the gene matches. For the CDR3, the DNA is TGTGCCAGCAGTTTGACAGGGGGCGACTACGAGCAGTACTTC. This encodes CASSLTGGDYEQYF.

V gene TRBV5-6 combines with J gene TRBJ1-5; D possibly corresponds to TRBD1 (6 bases). From germline, CDR1 is SGHDT and CDR2 YYEEEE. The CDR3 is 14 amino acids. V was shortened by 0 bases and J by 8 bases, with 12 bases between the two germline ends. The CDR3 nucleotides are TGTGCCAGCAGCTTGGGAGGGGCAGGGGAGCCCCAGCATTTT. This gives the protein CASSLGGAGEPQHF.

This clonotype was seen a few times. The chain couples TRBV5-1 to TRBJ1-1; 7 bases agree with TRBD1. V lost 0 bases, J lost 0 bases, and 5 bases stayed unmatched. This CDR3 has 16 residues. Germline values: CDR1 SGHRS, CDR2 YFSETQ. The CDR3 nucleotides read TGCGCCAGCAGCTTGGTAGGGGGCGGTGTGAACACTGAAGCTTTCTTT. It codes for CASSLVGGGVNTEAFF.

This clonotype was counted a few times. This chain links TRBV7-2 with TRBJ1-3, with D tentatively TRBD1 (5 bases). Germline-derived CDR1 and CDR2 are SGHTA and FQGNSA. The CDR3 sequence is 14 residues long. Deletions cut 2 bases from V and 4 bases from J, with 9 bases between. This chain's CDR3 is CASSLRGTGNTIYF. Written as DNA, the CDR3 is TGTGCCAGCAGCTTACGGGGGACCGGAAACACCATATATTTT. The full variable domain, completed using reference TRBV7-2 and TRBJ1-3, is GAGVSQSPSNKVTEKGKDVELRCDPISGHTALYWYRQSLGQGLEFLIYFQGNSAPDKSGLPSDRFSAERTGGSVSTLTIQRTQQEDSAVYLCASSLRGTGNTIYFGEGSWLTVV.

This clonotype was counted a few times. This rearrangement joins TRBV7-3 to TRBJ1-1, with 9 bases fitting TRBD1. CDR1 is SGHTA, CDR2 FQGTGA, per germline. The CDR3 is 15 residues long. V dropped 3 bases and J dropped 1; count of bases not matched to a gene: 3. The CDR3 spells CASSLRQGENTEAFF. DNA of the CDR3: TGTGCCAGCAGCTTGCGACAGGGGGAGAACACTGAAGCTTTCTTT.